This T cell receptor beta chain derives from a study of blood T cell repertoires in COVID-19. The CDR3 has 12 amino acids. CDR1 is SQVTM and CDR2 is ANQGSEA in the germline V gene. Trimming at V came to 4 bases and at J to 8 bases, leaving 6 bases not matched to a gene. Study processing details: Nucleated cell number was recorded as an estimate derived from reference gene primer amplification. Data came from immunoSEQ multiplex PCR; TCRdb stores just in-frame clones and leaves some out. That table supplies the V and J calls and clone size; D and trimming were determined from the DNA. The sample consists of approximately 170,000 clones, 80% to 90% of them appearing once.

The rearrangement uses TRBV29-1 and TRBJ1-2; 8 bases fit TRBD1. The sequenced sample was peripheral blood. This sequence was found in a woman in her 70s with acute or convalescent COVID-19. CDR3 in amino acids: CSVAGQGEGYTF. In DNA form, the CDR3 reads TGCAGCGTTGCTGGACAGGGCGAGGGCTACACCTTC.